These 5 T cell receptor beta chains share one sample of origin, sequenced in a study of T cell responses to AZD1222 COVID-19 vaccine. Generated by immunoSEQ multiplex PCR, the TCRdb table keeps only in-frame clones and is missing some. The data hold approximately 190,000 clones, with approximately 95% observed a single time. This specimen was peripheral blood, taken 28 days after the second AZD1222 dose. The receptors here all came from an adult who received the AZD1222 COVID-19 vaccine.

This chain connects TRBV3-1 (or the pseudogene TRBV3-2) to TRBJ1-6, with D uncertain. Deletions cut 0 bases from V and 10 bases from J, with 7 bases between. This CDR3 has 13 amino acids. The V gene's germline CDR1 is LGHDT and CDR2 YNNKEL (reference sequence). This CDR3 reads CASSQDTNSPLHF. In nucleotides, the CDR3 is TGTGCCAGCAGCCAAGATACGAACTCACCCCTCCACTTT.

The chain employs TRBV5-1 and TRBJ1-2; 9 bases agree with TRBD1. CDR1 and CDR2 (germline): SGHRS, YFSETQ. The CDR3 has 15 amino acids. Trimming took 4 bases from V and 0 from J; bases not matched to a gene: 4. The CDR3 sequence: CASSAGQGTNYGYTF. Here the CDR3 DNA reads TGCGCCAGCAGCGCCGGACAGGGGACTAACTATGGCTACACCTTC.

This chain links TRBV5-1 with TRBJ2-3; TRBD2 agrees at 8 bases. V lost 0 bases and J lost 2; bases outside the gene matches: 5. The germline V gene encodes CDR1 SGHRS and CDR2 YFSETQ. The CDR3 has 16 amino acids. CDR3 sequence reads: CASSLALRGATDTQYF. In nucleotides, the CDR3 is TGCGCCAGCAGCTTGGCCTTGCGGGGGGCCACAGATACGCAGTATTTT.

V gene TRBV29-1 combines with J gene TRBJ1-4, with a tentative D call TRBD1 (6 bases). The ends were cut back, 6 bases at V and 4 bases at J, with 15 bases in the middle. The CDR3 is 14 amino acids. CDR1 and CDR2 from the germline V gene are SQVTM and ANQGSEA. The CDR3 DNA reads as TGCAGCGTCAAATTGGGGGGCCATAATGAAAAACTGTTTTTT. Translation gives CSVKLGGHNEKLFF.

The rearrangement joins TRBV11-2 to TRBJ2-1; no definite D call. Germline V CDR1 and CDR2: SGHAT, FQNNGV. The CDR3 spans 12 residues. V was cut by 5 bases and J by 9 bases, with 11 bases left in between. In nucleotides, the CDR3 is TGTGCCAGCAGCCTCCTGTACGGTGAGCAGTTCTTC. Its protein is CASSLLYGEQFF. Using reference TRBV11-2 and TRBJ2-1 for the parts outside the CDR3, the full variable domain is EAGVAQSPRYKIIEKRQSVAFWCNPISGHATLYWYQQILGQGPKLLIQFQNNGVVDDSQLPKDRFSAERLKGVDSTLKIQPAKLEDSAVYLCASSLLYGEQFFGPGTRLTVL.